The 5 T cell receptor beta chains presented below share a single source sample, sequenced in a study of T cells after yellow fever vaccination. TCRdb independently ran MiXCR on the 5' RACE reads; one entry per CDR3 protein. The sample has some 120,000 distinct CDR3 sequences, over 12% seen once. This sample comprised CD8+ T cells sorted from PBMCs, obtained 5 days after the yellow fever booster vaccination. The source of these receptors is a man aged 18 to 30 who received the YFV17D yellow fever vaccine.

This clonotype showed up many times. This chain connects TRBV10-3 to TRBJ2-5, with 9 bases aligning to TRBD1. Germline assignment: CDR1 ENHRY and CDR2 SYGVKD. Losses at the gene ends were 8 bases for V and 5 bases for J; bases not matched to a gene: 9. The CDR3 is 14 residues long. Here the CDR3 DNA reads TGTGCCATCGGGGGACAGGGCGGAGAGGAGACCCAGTACTTC. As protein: CAIGGQGGEETQYF.

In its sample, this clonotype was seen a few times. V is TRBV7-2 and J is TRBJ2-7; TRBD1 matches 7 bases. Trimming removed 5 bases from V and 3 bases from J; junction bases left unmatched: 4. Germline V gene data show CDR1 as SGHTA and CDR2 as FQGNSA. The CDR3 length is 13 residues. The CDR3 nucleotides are TGTGCCAGCAGCCCGGGGACAGACTACGAGCAGTACGTC. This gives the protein CASSPGTDYEQYV.

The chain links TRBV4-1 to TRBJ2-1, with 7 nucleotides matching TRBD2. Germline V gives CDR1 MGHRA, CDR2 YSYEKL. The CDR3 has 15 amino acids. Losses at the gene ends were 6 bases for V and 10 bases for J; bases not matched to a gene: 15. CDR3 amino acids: CASRQSGTTSQEQFF. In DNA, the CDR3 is TGCGCCAGCAGACAGTCCGGGACTACCTCACAGGAGCAGTTCTTC.

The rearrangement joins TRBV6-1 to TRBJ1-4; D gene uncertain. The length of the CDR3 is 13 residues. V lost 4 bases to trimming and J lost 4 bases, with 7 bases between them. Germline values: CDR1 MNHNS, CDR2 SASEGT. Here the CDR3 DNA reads TGTGCCAGCAGTGGGCAGATTAATGAAAAACTGTTTTTT. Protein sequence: CASSGQINEKLFF.

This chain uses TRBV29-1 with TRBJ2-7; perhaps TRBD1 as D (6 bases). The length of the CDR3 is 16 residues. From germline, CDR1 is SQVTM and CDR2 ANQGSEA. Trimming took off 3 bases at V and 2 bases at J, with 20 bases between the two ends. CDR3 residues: CSVDPGVGCVAYEQYV. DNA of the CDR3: TGCAGCGTTGATCCAGGGGTCGGTTGTGTTGCCTACGAGCAGTACGTC.